This TCR beta chain originates from a study of T-cell memory formation after mild COVID-19. In the case of this clonotype: Its antigen is still unknown.

Study outcomes and limitations: Mainly CM and EM harbored the contracting CD4+ clones; mainly EMRA harbored the CD8+ ones. Pre-infection memory contained some responding clones, which suggested that cross-reactive memory had joined.

Germline-derived CDR1 and CDR2 are MNHEY and SVGEGT. The CDR3 extends over 17 amino acids. The V and J ends lost 8 bases and 0 bases, in that order; junction bases with no gene match: 10. TCRalpha and TCRbeta libraries used 5'RACE with constant-segment primers and UMIs. MiXCR, run by TCRdb on the 5' RACE reads, gives a single entry per CDR3 protein. The sample has some 290,000 distinct CDR3 sequences, 15% to 20% seen once. The chain is built from TRBV6-2 or TRBV6-3 and TRBJ2-1, with 10 nucleotides matching TRBD2. The sequence derives from a man between 18 and 35 years old who had mild COVID-19 (a few samples of this study predate the infection). Cell type and time point are not known. The sequenced material came from PBMCs or a T cell subset sorted from them (not recorded which). This chain's CDR3 is CASGRLAGASSYNEQFF. The DNA of the CDR3 is TGTGCCAGCGGTCGGCTAGCGGGGGCCAGCTCCTACAATGAGCAGTTCTTC.